This TCR beta chain was found in a study of vaccination and CD4 T cells after COVID-19. Study in general: Typically, post-vaccine samples were obtained a median roughly 70 days after dose two, within a range of 14 to 241.

Notes on this clonotype: Its antigen is undetermined.

Indicated treatment: 10-day PBMC culture with coronavirus spike peptide pools or control peptides (ViraFEST assay). Those CD4+ T cells from the unexposed donor predate the COVID-19 pandemic (2011-2018). Under the ViraFEST approach, antigen-specific T cells were expanded with peptide pools and TCRs subsequently sequenced. The Oncomine TCR Beta short-read assay sequenced DNA from cultured CD4+ T cells. MiXCR, run by TCRdb on the PCR reads, gives a single entry per CDR3 protein. The sample has a few thousand distinct CDR3 sequences, about two fifths seen once; the top ten hold approximately 34%. Germline V gene data show CDR1 as ENHRY and CDR2 as SYGVKD. The junction had 4 bases not matched to a gene; V was cut back by 7 bases and J by 4 bases. This CDR3 is 13 amino acids long.

This TCR came from a human donor in good health. This rearrangement joins TRBV10-3 to TRBJ1-3; 7 bases are shared with TRBD1. The source material was CD4+ T cells from blood, cultured in vitro. CDR3 region: CAITQGGGNTIYF. CDR3 DNA: TGTGCCATCACCCAAGGGGGCGGAAACACCATATATTTT.